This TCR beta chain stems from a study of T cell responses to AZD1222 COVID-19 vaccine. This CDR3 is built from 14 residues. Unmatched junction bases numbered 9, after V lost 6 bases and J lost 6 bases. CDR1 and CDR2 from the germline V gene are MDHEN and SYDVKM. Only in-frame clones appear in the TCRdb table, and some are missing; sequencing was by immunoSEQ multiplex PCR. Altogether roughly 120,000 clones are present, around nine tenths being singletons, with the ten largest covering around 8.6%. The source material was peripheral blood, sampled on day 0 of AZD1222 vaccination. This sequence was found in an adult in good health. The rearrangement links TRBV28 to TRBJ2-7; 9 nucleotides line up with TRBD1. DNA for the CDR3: TGTGCCAGCAGGGAGACAGGGGGACTTACCGAGCAGTACTTC. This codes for CASRETGGLTEQYF. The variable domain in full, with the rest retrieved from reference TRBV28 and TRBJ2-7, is DVKVTQSSRYLVKRTGEKVFLECVQDMDHENMFWYRQDPGLGLRLIYFSYDVKMKEKGDIPEGYSVSREKKERFSLILESASTNQTSMYLCASRETGGLTEQYFGPGTRLTVT.